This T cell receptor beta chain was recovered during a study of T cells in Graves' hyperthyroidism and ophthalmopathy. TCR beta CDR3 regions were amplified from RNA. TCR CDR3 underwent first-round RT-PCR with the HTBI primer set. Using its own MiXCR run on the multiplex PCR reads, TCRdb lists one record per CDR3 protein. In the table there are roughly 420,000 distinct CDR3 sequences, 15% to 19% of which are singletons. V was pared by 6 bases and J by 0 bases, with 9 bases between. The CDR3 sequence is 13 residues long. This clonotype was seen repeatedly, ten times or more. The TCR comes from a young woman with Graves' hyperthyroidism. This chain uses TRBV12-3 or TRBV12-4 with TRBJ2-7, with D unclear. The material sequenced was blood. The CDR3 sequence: CASRDGSSYEQYF. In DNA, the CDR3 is TGTGCCAGCAGGGACGGAAGCTCCTACGAGCAGTACTTC.